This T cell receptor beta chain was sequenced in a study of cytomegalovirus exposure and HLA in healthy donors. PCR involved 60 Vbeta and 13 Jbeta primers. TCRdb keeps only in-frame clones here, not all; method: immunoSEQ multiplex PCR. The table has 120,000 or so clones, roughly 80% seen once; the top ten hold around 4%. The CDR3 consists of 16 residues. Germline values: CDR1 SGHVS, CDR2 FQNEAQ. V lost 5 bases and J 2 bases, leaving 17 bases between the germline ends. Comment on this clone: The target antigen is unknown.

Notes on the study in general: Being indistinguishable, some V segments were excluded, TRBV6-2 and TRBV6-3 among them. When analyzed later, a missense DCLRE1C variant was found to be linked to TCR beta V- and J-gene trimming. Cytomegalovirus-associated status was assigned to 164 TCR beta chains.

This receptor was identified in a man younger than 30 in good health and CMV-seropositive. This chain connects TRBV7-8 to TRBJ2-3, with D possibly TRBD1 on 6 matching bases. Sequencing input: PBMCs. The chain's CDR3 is CASSGLEDRNTDTQYF. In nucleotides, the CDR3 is TGTGCCAGCAGCGGGTTAGAAGACAGGAACACAGATACGCAGTATTTT.